A single sample is the source of the 30 T cell receptor beta chains below, sequenced in a study of CD8+ T cells in alopecia areata. As to treatment: oral pan-JAK inhibitor, 5-10 mg twice daily. It was cDNA, reverse transcribed from extracted RNA, that served as the sequencing template. The table came from immunoSEQ multiplex PCR; TCRdb's copy has only in-frame clones and leaves some out. The table includes 150,000 or so clones, about 85% detected once. This sample comprised CD8+ T cells sorted from blood, obtained at week 4, from a patient treated with tofacitinib. All receptors derive from a human donor with alopecia areata.

The chain carries TRBV30 and TRBJ2-1, with 9 nucleotides matching TRBD2. V lost 0 bases and J lost 9; bases outside the gene matches: 15. Per the germline V gene, CDR1 is GTSNPN and CDR2 is SVGIG (reference sequence). The CDR3 is 17 amino acids. The CDR3 sequence: CAWSVPPRRGGLTEQFF. As DNA, the CDR3 is TGTGCCTGGAGTGTACCCCCCAGGCGGGGGGGCCTTACTGAGCAGTTCTTC. The full variable domain, its missing parts supplied by reference TRBV30 and TRBJ2-1, is SQTIHQWPATLVQPVGSPLSLECTVEGTSNPNLYWYRQAAGRGLQLLFYSVGIGQISSEVPQNLSASRPQDRQFILSSKKLLLSDSGFYLCAWSVPPRRGGLTEQFFGPGTRLTVL.

There are a few counts of this clone. The gene calls are TRBV2 and TRBJ2-7, with D possibly matching TRBD1 (5 bases). The CDR3 sequence is 14 residues long. The V end lost 11 bases, the J end lost 2 bases, and 19 bases lay between the germline ends. Per the germline V gene, CDR1 is SNHLY and CDR2 is FYNNEI. Written as DNA, the CDR3 is TGTGCCGGCGACGACAGTCGTAAACCCTACGAGCAGTACTTC. It specifies CAGDDSRKPYEQYF.

V usage is TRBV27 and J usage is TRBJ2-7; tentative D call: TRBD1 (6 bases). Germline V gene sequence: CDR1 MNHEY, CDR2 SMNVEV (reference sequence). V was trimmed by 3 bases and J by 4 bases, leaving 13 bases between them. This CDR3 spans 14 amino acids. CDR3 protein: CASSFIHRVYEQYF. DNA for the CDR3: TGTGCCAGCAGTTTTATCCACAGGGTGTACGAGCAGTACTTC.

This sequence joins TRBV29-1 and TRBJ1-1; D gene unclear. Trimming shortened V by 0 bases and J by 7 bases, and 3 bases separated the two germline ends. Per germline, CDR1 SQVTM and CDR2 ANQGSEA. The CDR3 contains 10 residues. The CDR3 DNA is TGCAGCGTTGAAGAGGGTGAAGCTTTCTTT. It yields the protein CSVEEGEAFF. Looking up the rest from reference TRBV29-1 and TRBJ1-1 gives the full variable domain: SAVISQKPSRDICQRGTSLTIQCQVDSQVTMMFWYRQQPGQSLTLIATANQGSEATYESGFVIDKFPISRPNLTFSTLTVSNMSPEDSSIYLCSVEEGEAFFGQGTRLTVV.

This chain joins TRBV27 and TRBJ2-7; TRBD1 matches at 7 bases. The V gene's germline CDR1 is MNHEY and CDR2 SMNVEV (reference sequence). CDR3 length: 16 residues. V was pared by 8 bases and J by 3 bases, with 16 bases of the junction left unmatched. CDR3 bases: TGTGCCAGCGCCCCAGGCCCTGGACAGGTGGGCTACGAGCAGTACTTC. Translating gives CASAPGPGQVGYEQYF.

V is TRBV30 and J is TRBJ2-1, with unresolved D. V lost 1 base to trimming and J lost 6 bases, with 7 bases between them. This CDR3 is 12 amino acids long. Germline values: CDR1 GTSNPN, CDR2 SVGIG (reference sequence). The CDR3 is CAWSAQGNEQFF. As DNA, the CDR3 is TGTGCCTGGAGTGCTCAAGGCAATGAGCAGTTCTTC.

The rearrangement joins TRBV29-1 to TRBJ2-5; a possible D gene is TRBD1 (5 bases). The CDR3 contains 14 residues. The V gene's germline CDR1 is SQVTM and CDR2 ANQGSEA. V lost 1 base and J lost 4, with 13 bases in between. The CDR3 reads CSVEGAGMGETQYF. In DNA, the CDR3 is TGCAGCGTTGAAGGCGCAGGGATGGGAGAGACCCAGTACTTC.

V is TRBV6-1 and J is TRBJ2-3; the D gene is possibly TRBD1 (6 bases). The CDR3 totals 14 residues. V lost 4 bases to trimming and J lost 2 bases, with 10 bases between them. Germline values: CDR1 MNHNS, CDR2 SASEGT. Here the CDR3 DNA reads TGTGCCAGCAGTGGACAGGAATTCACAGATACGCAGTATTTT. This encodes CASSGQEFTDTQYF.

V and J are TRBV5-4 and TRBJ1-4; D is perhaps TRBD1 (5 bases). Per germline, CDR1 SGHNT and CDR2 YYREEE (reference sequence). V was cut by 3 bases and J by 5 bases, with 14 bases left in between. The CDR3 is made up of 15 amino acids. In DNA form, the CDR3 reads TGTGCCAGCAGCTCCCAACAGGACCCCAATGAAAAACTGTTTTTT. Protein: CASSSQQDPNEKLFF.

The chain joins TRBV27 to TRBJ1-2; D unclear. Trimming pared 3 bases from V and 7 bases from J, leaving 12 bases between. Germline lookup yields CDR1 MNHEY and CDR2 SMNVEV (reference sequence). The CDR3 has 13 residues. The CDR3 protein is CASSFSIGSGYTF. Written as DNA, the CDR3 is TGTGCCAGCAGTTTCTCCATTGGTAGTGGCTACACCTTC.

The chain has TRBV7-9 and TRBJ1-2; possibly TRBD1 for D (5 bases). With 5 bases removed from V and 12 bases from J, the gap between germline ends came to 19 bases. Germline values: CDR1 SEHNR, CDR2 FQNEAQ (reference sequence). CDR3 length: 13 residues. The CDR3 DNA sequence: TGTGCCAGCAGCCCACTATCTGGGGGGAAGAACACCTTC. Its translation is CASSPLSGGKNTF.

This clone was picked up a small number of times. The chain employs TRBV19 and TRBJ1-1; no clear D. V was clipped by 6 bases and J by 5 bases, with 7 bases between them. The germline CDR1 and CDR2 sequences are LNHDA and SQIVND (reference sequence). The CDR3 sequence is 11 residues long. CDR3 nucleotides: TGTGCCAGTAGGTATGGGACTGAAGCTTTCTTT. This translates into CASRYGTEAFF.

This clone was seen a single time. As DNA, the CDR3 is TGTGCCGGTCAGGGCGTAATCACTGAAGCTTTCTTT. Residues: CAGQGVITEAFF. The gene calls are TRBV30 and TRBJ1-1; the D gene is possibly TRBD1 (5 bases). Trimming left V 8 bases short and J 4 bases short, with 14 bases between. This CDR3 is built from 12 residues. The V gene's germline CDR1 is GTSNPN and CDR2 SVGIG (reference sequence).

The chain couples TRBV4-1 to TRBJ1-6; D is unresolved. The CDR3 is 13 residues long. Trimming took 2 bases from V and 7 from J, leaving 6 bases between them. The germline V gene has CDR1 MGHRA and CDR2 YSYEKL. CDR3 protein: CASSQRTNSPLHF. DNA for the CDR3: TGCGCCAGCAGCCAAAGGACCAATTCACCCCTCCACTTT.

The chain combines TRBV7-8 with TRBJ2-7; D ambiguous. CDR1 is SGHVS and CDR2 is FQNEAQ in the germline V gene. There are 13 residues in the CDR3. Trimming stripped 3 bases from V and 2 bases from J, with 8 bases between. CDR3 amino acids: CASSFDGPYEQYF. CDR3 sequence (DNA): TGTGCCAGCAGCTTCGACGGGCCCTACGAGCAGTACTTC.

Concerning this clone itself: Different DNA sequences within this sample yield the same CDR3. The genes are TRBV5-1 and TRBJ1-1; D is possibly TRBD1 (5 bases). Trimming removed 0 bases at V and 1 base at J, with 7 bases between. Germline assignment: CDR1 SGHRS and CDR2 YFSETQ. The CDR3 sequence is 14 residues long. CDR3 protein: CASSLAGANTEAFF. As DNA, the CDR3 is TGCGCCAGCAGCTTGGCCGGGGCGAACACTGAAGCTTTCTTT.

The chain is built from TRBV6-5 and TRBJ1-6; 9 positions agree with TRBD1. This CDR3 spans 14 amino acids. J lost 7 bases, V lost 7 bases, and 5 bases had no gene match. Germline V gene sequence: CDR1 MNHEY, CDR2 SVGAGI. The CDR3 is CASTSGQGNSPLHF. The DNA of the CDR3 is TGTGCCAGCACCTCCGGACAGGGGAATTCACCCCTCCACTTT.

The chain is built from TRBV27 and TRBJ2-7; 11 nucleotides line up with TRBD2. The germline V gene has CDR1 MNHEY and CDR2 SMNVEV (reference sequence). V dropped 9 bases and J dropped 1; count of bases not matched to a gene: 11. The CDR3 contains 16 residues. CDR3 protein: CASGGETSGGSYEQYF. The CDR3 coding sequence is TGTGCCAGTGGAGGGGAAACTAGCGGGGGATCCTACGAGCAGTACTTC.

The J gene is TRBJ1-6, the V gene TRBV6-1; D is unclear. With 3 bases removed from V and 3 bases from J, the gap between germline ends came to 12 bases. From germline, CDR1 is MNHNS and CDR2 SASEGT. The CDR3 contains 16 residues. The CDR3 DNA reads TGTGCCAGCAGTGACACGGTGCACAGCTATAATTCACCCCTCCACTTT. Residues: CASSDTVHSYNSPLHF.

V gene TRBV30 combines with J gene TRBJ1-4, with a weak D call TRBD1 (5 bases). V was shortened by 0 bases and J by 5 bases, with 10 bases between the two germline ends. The CDR3 has 14 residues. The germline V gene encodes CDR1 GTSNPN and CDR2 SVGIG (reference sequence). CDR3 amino acids: CAWSVLGGNEKLFF. The CDR3 DNA reads as TGTGCCTGGAGTGTACTCGGGGGGAATGAAAAACTGTTTTTT.

There are a few counts of this clone. This sequence joins TRBV9 and TRBJ1-1, with a weak D call TRBD1 (5 bases). The germline V gene has CDR1 SGDLS and CDR2 YYNGEE. CDR3 length: 13 amino acids. V lost 0 bases to trimming and J lost 6 bases, with 9 bases between them. CDR3 sequence (DNA): TGTGCCAGCAGCGTAGAATCGGGGGCTGAAGCTTTCTTT. Translating it yields CASSVESGAEAFF.

A single count supports this clone. The chain carries TRBV5-4 and TRBJ2-7; D is undetermined. V lost 2 bases and J lost 2, with 11 bases in between. The CDR3 extends over 14 amino acids. CDR1 and CDR2 from the germline V gene are SGHNT and YYREEE (reference sequence). The DNA of the CDR3 is TGTGCCAGCAGCTTAAGATCCGACCCCTACGAGCAGTACTTC. Translated, it gives CASSLRSDPYEQYF.

This clone was seen only a few times. The chain is built from TRBV27 and TRBJ2-7; D gene ambiguous. The CDR3 loop spans 15 amino acids. The germline V gene encodes CDR1 MNHEY and CDR2 SMNVEV (reference sequence). V lost 8 bases and J 3 bases, leaving 20 bases between the germline ends. This CDR3 is CASSNTGRSVYEQYF. The CDR3 coding sequence is TGTGCCAGCTCTAATACGGGCCGCAGTGTCTACGAGCAGTACTTC.

The chain is built from TRBV19 and TRBJ2-1, with 13 bases aligning to TRBD2. The germline CDR1 and CDR2 sequences are LNHDA and SQIVND (reference sequence). Trimming at V came to 2 bases and at J to 1 base, leaving 2 bases not matched to a gene. The CDR3 spans 17 residues. The CDR3: CASSITSGRDSYNEQFF. In DNA, the CDR3 is TGTGCCAGTAGTATAACTAGCGGGAGGGATTCCTACAATGAGCAGTTCTTC.

The chain recombines TRBV4-1 with TRBJ2-5; D not certain. CDR3 size: 14 residues. Germline CDR1 is MGHRA and CDR2 is YSYEKL. Trimming took off 0 bases at V and 2 bases at J, with 7 bases between the two ends. CDR3 bases: TGCGCCAGCAGCCAAGACGGAGAACAAGAGACCCAGTACTTC. It yields the protein CASSQDGEQETQYF.

V is TRBV5-1 and J is TRBJ2-7; D might be TRBD2 (6 bases). V was trimmed by 6 bases and J by 0 bases, leaving 13 bases between them. CDR1 and CDR2 (germline): SGHRS, YFSETQ. This CDR3 contains 14 residues. CDR3 residues: CASNDGGASYEQYF. CDR3 in DNA: TGCGCCAGCAATGACGGCGGGGCCTCCTACGAGCAGTACTTC.

The chain joins TRBV20-1 to TRBJ2-1; no definite D call. Per the germline V gene, CDR1 is DFQATT and CDR2 is SNEGSKA (reference sequence). This CDR3 is 10 amino acids long. Trimming stripped 6 bases from V and 10 bases from J, with 10 bases between. The CDR3 loop is CSAQLAEQFF. As DNA, the CDR3 is TGCAGTGCCCAGCTGGCGGAGCAGTTCTTC.

Here the CDR3 reads CASSLGAGPINEQFF. CDR3 nucleotides: TGTGCCAGCAGCTTGGGGGCGGGACCGATCAATGAGCAGTTCTTC. The chain has TRBV5-4 and TRBJ2-1; possibly TRBD2 for D (6 bases). The CDR3 covers 15 residues. V was clipped by 0 bases and J by 6 bases, with 13 bases between them. Germline-derived CDR1 and CDR2 are SGHNT and YYREEE (reference sequence).

This chain links TRBV6-5 with TRBJ2-1, with 8 bases matching TRBD2. The CDR3 totals 15 residues. V was clipped by 5 bases and J by 8 bases; unmatched bases: 11. Germline V gene data show CDR1 as MNHEY and CDR2 as SVGAGI. The CDR3: CASSALTSAGDEQFF. The DNA for the CDR3 is TGTGCCAGCAGTGCCCTGACTAGCGCGGGCGATGAGCAGTTCTTC.

CDR3 amino acids: CSVEERQGGTVELFF. The CDR3 DNA reads as TGCAGCGTTGAAGAGAGACAAGGAGGTACGGTCGAACTGTTTTTT. The V call is TRBV29-1, the J call TRBJ1-4; D gene ambiguous. Germline CDR1 and CDR2: SQVTM and ANQGSEA. V was clipped by 0 bases and J by 12 bases, with 20 bases between them. This CDR3 is 15 amino acids long.